Following are 13 T cell receptor beta chains from one sample sequenced in a study of identical twins. TCRdb independently ran MiXCR on the 5' RACE reads; one entry per CDR3 protein. This sample carries roughly 200,000 distinct CDR3 sequences, about 16% of them seen once, and the ten largest clones take 35% to 45%. These same records also appear under a second study, on T cells expressing NK-cell markers.

The sample consisted of CD8+ T cells sorted from blood. The receptors stem from a woman younger than 35 in good health.

The genes are TRBV7-9 and TRBJ2-7; 10 bases map to TRBD1. CDR3 size: 15 residues. CDR1 is SEHNR and CDR2 is FQNEAQ in the germline V gene (reference sequence). The ends lost 7 bases at V and 2 bases at J; junction bases unmatched: 8. The chain's CDR3 is CASTRGGQGTYEQYF. CDR3 DNA sequence: TGTGCCAGCACCCGCGGGGGACAGGGGACCTACGAGCAGTACTTC.

This chain uses TRBV11-2 with TRBJ2-7, with D perhaps matching TRBD2 (6 bases). Germline V CDR1 and CDR2: SGHAT, FQNNGV. Deletions cut 5 bases from V and 4 bases from J, with 12 bases between. The CDR3 length is 13 residues. CDR3 nucleotides: TGTGCCAGCAGCCCTCCCGCGGGGTACGAGCAGTACTTC. Encoded protein: CASSPPAGYEQYF. Filled out from reference TRBV11-2 and TRBJ2-7, the complete variable domain reads EAGVAQSPRYKIIEKRQSVAFWCNPISGHATLYWYQQILGQGPKLLIQFQNNGVVDDSQLPKDRFSAERLKGVDSTLKIQPAKLEDSAVYLCASSPPAGYEQYFGPGTRLTVT.

The chain uses TRBV7-6 and TRBJ2-5; unclear D gene. V gave up 5 bases and J gave up 5 bases, with 12 bases separating them. This CDR3 spans 13 amino acids. The V gene's germline CDR1 is SGHVS and CDR2 FNYEAQ. The CDR3 DNA reads TGTGCCAGCAGCCCCCCGCAAGAGGAGACCCAGTACTTC. Encoded protein: CASSPPQEETQYF.

CDR3 amino acids: CASSGTSGELFF. The CDR3 DNA follows: TGTGCCAGCAGCGGAACATCCGGGGAGCTGTTTTTT. The gene calls are TRBV5-6 and TRBJ2-2; D not resolved. This CDR3 is built from 12 residues. CDR1 SGHDT and CDR2 YYEEEE come from the germline V gene. Trimming removed 4 bases at V and 6 bases at J, with 7 bases between.

This clonotype turned up a few times. The chain links TRBV5-6 to TRBJ2-1; TRBD1 matches at 7 bases. Germline CDR1 and CDR2: SGHDT and YYEEEE. The CDR3 loop spans 13 amino acids. Trimming removed 3 bases from V and 6 bases from J; junction bases left unmatched: 3. The CDR3 bases are TGTGCCAGCAGCTCCCCAGGGGGCAATGAGCAGTTCTTC. Encoded protein: CASSSPGGNEQFF.

This chain uses TRBV6-5 with TRBJ2-7; TRBD1 is a possible D gene (6 bases). V lost 6 bases, J lost 7 bases, and 10 bases lay in between. This CDR3 has 11 residues. Germline V gene sequence: CDR1 MNHEY, CDR2 SVGAGI. The CDR3 reads CASSSGQEQYF. As DNA, the CDR3 is TGTGCCAGCAGCTCCGGACAGGAGCAGTACTTC.

The V call is TRBV6-1, the J call TRBJ2-1; 10 bases fit TRBD2. This CDR3 comprises 15 residues. The J segment lost 7 bases and the V segment lost 7 bases, leaving 10 bases of the junction unmatched. From germline, CDR1 is MNHNS and CDR2 SASEGT. CDR3 nucleotides: TGTGCCAGCACGGCTAGCGGGAGCCTAATGAATGAGCAGTTCTTC. The encoded protein is CASTASGSLMNEQFF.

This clonotype was picked up a small number of times. The V and J genes are TRBV6-4 and TRBJ2-7; TRBD1 is a possible D gene (6 bases). V lost 5 bases and J lost 4, with 15 bases in between. Germline V gene lookup returns CDR1 MRHNA and CDR2 SNTAGT. The CDR3 is 14 residues long. The CDR3 DNA is TGTGCCAGCAGTCCAGGGGACAATTCTTACGAGCAGTACTTC. This sequence encodes CASSPGDNSYEQYF.

V and J are TRBV6-5 and TRBJ2-7, with D possibly TRBD1 on 6 matching bases. The CDR3 is 14 residues long. Germline V gives CDR1 MNHEY, CDR2 SVGAGI. V gave up 2 bases and J gave up 1 base, with 9 bases separating them. CDR3 DNA sequence: TGTGCCAGCAGTTACGGGGGCACGTCCTACGAGCAGTACTTC. Translation: CASSYGGTSYEQYF.

Concerning this clonotype: One junction end disagrees with the germline gene, perhaps due to a read error. The V and J genes are TRBV7-8 and TRBJ2-2, with 12 bases that match TRBD2. The CDR3 spans 16 residues. In germline, CDR1 is SGHVS, CDR2 FQNEAQ. CDR3 sequence: CASSLAGGQIGGELFF. The CDR3 nucleotides read TGTGCCAGCAGCCTAGCGGGGGGGCAGATTGGCGGGGAGCTGTTTTTT.

This clonotype has only a few counts. The rearrangement uses TRBV29-1 and TRBJ1-1, with no clear D. V lost 5 bases to trimming and J lost 4 bases, with 14 bases between them. The CDR3 is made up of 13 amino acids. Germline V CDR1 and CDR2: SQVTM, ANQGSEA. The CDR3 nucleotides read TGCAGCGTTATACCCGGGTCTTCCACTGAAGCTTTCTTT. It translates to CSVIPGSSTEAFF.

The chain joins TRBV19 to TRBJ2-7; D unclear. The CDR3 runs to 14 residues. V lost 3 bases, J lost 3 bases, and 12 bases lay in between. Germline lookup yields CDR1 LNHDA and CDR2 SQIVND (reference sequence). CDR3 sequence reads: CASSIDSGSYEQYF. The CDR3 DNA follows: TGTGCCAGTAGTATTGATAGTGGAAGCTACGAGCAGTACTTC. The entire variable domain, with the rest obtained from reference TRBV19 and TRBJ2-7, is as follows: DGGITQSPKYLFRKEGQNVTLSCEQNLNHDAMYWYRQDPGQGLRLIYYSQIVNDFQKGDIAEGYSVSREKKESFPLTVTSAQKNPTAFYLCASSIDSGSYEQYFGPGTRLTVT.

This clonotype was seen only a few times. The chain uses TRBV5-1 and TRBJ2-3; D gene unclear. Looked up from germline, CDR1 is SGHRS and CDR2 is YFSETQ. V was shortened by 4 bases and J by 1 base, with 10 bases between the two germline ends. CDR3 length: 14 residues. The DNA for the CDR3 is TGCGCCAGCAGCCCCTTTGGGGGCACAGATACGCAGTATTTT. It specifies CASSPFGGTDTQYF.